The source of this T cell receptor (beta chain) is a study of T-cell memory formation after mild COVID-19. Background on the study: Largely donor-specific TCR clusters were found. Findings and limits, study-wide: Mainly CM and EM harbored the contracting CD4+ clones; mainly EMRA harbored the CD8+ ones. The appearance of some responding clones in pre-infection memory suggested that cross-reactive memory joined.

To note about this clonotype: What it binds is unknown.

With 1 base removed from V and 4 bases from J, the gap between germline ends came to 10 bases. The germline gives CDR1 SQVTM, CDR2 ANQGSEA. CDR3 length equals 13 residues. Employing constant-segment primers, 5'RACE generated TCR alpha and TCR beta cDNA libraries bearing sample barcodes and UMIs. TCRdb reprocessed the 5' RACE reads with MiXCR, giving one entry per CDR3 protein. Found here are 100,000 to 140,000 distinct CDR3 sequences, around 15% of them singletons; the top ten hold 35% to 50%. Source material: PBMCs or a T cell subset sorted from them (not recorded which). The sequence came from a man in his late teens or twenties who had mild COVID-19 (a few samples of this study predate the infection). Cell type and time point are not known. The chain uses TRBV29-1 and TRBJ1-1, with a tentative D call TRBD1 (5 bases). CDR3 nucleotides: TGCAGCGTTGAAGTGCAGGGACCCACTGAAGCTTTCTTT. Translation: CSVEVQGPTEAFF.